What follows are 3 T cell receptor beta chains derived from one specimen sequenced in a study of T cell repertoires in cytomegalovirus infection. The antigens for these receptors are not known. TCRdb processed the reads anew with MiXCR; each CDR3 protein has one entry. The sample shows hundreds of thousands of distinct CDR3 sequences, around a third of them seen only once. Sequences were derived from cultured CD8+ T cells from PBMCs, sampled from culture after CMV antigen stimulation. The receptors originated from a human donor in good health (CMV status not recorded). Some clones in this sample may be carry-over from other donors' samples.

This clonotype has only a few counts. The chain recombines TRBV10-3 with TRBJ1-3, with 11 bases lining up with TRBD1. This CDR3 is built from 14 residues. V lost 3 bases and J lost 11; bases outside the gene matches: 6. Germline loops: CDR1 ENHRY, CDR2 SYGVKD. The CDR3 sequence: CAISDGTGGHAIYF. CDR3 nucleotide sequence: TGTGCCATCAGTGATGGGACAGGGGGGCACGCCATATATTTT.

The chain has TRBV14 and TRBJ2-7; D is possibly TRBD1 (6 bases). Germline V gene sequence: CDR1 SGHDN, CDR2 FVKESK. There are 14 residues in the CDR3. V was shortened by 4 bases and J by 5 bases, with 15 bases between the two germline ends. The CDR3 sequence: CASSPQGFGDEQYF. As DNA, the CDR3 is TGTGCCAGCAGCCCCCAGGGGTTCGGCGACGAGCAGTACTTC.

This sequence joins TRBV10-2 and TRBJ2-2; D gene ambiguous. Germline assignment: CDR1 WSHSY and CDR2 SAAADI. Trimming pared 2 bases from V and 5 bases from J, leaving 6 bases between. This CDR3 region has 13 residues. The CDR3: CASSERRTGELFF. DNA for the CDR3: TGCGCCAGCAGTGAGAGAAGGACCGGGGAGCTGTTTTTT.